This section outlines one TCR beta chain sequence together with its context. Its antigen is as yet unknown. These data are taken from a study of cytotoxic CD8 clonotypes in ibrutinib-treated CLL. Study findings and constraints: Clonality rose at ibrutinib response, held steady in sustained remission, and fell toward baseline at progression.

Sequencing was performed with immunoSEQ multiplex PCR; in TCRdb, only in-frame clones are kept and a portion is missing. The table includes over 200,000 clones, roughly 65% detected once. The source is a human donor with chronic lymphocytic leukemia. The sequencing here drew on PBMCs, taken after 12 months of ibrutinib treatment.

The DNA of the CDR3 is TGCAGCGTTTCGGGGGGGCAGAGAGTAGTCCGGAACACTGAAGCTTTCTTT. Translating it yields CSVSGGQRVVRNTEAFF. The chain is built from TRBV29-1 and TRBJ1-1, with D tentatively TRBD1 (6 bases). CDR1 is SQVTM, CDR2 ANQGSEA, per germline. Deletions cut 5 bases from V and 1 base from J, with 23 bases between. The CDR3 runs 17 residues.